The entry below describes one TCR beta chain. Trimming removed 1 base from V and 0 bases from J, with 5 bases in between. Germline assignment: CDR1 SGHNT and CDR2 YYREEE (reference sequence). The CDR3 has 14 amino acids. This specimen comes from a study of cytomegalovirus exposure and HLA in healthy donors. Study as a whole: Earlier, some 200 million T cells were analyzed, and over 95 million unique TCR beta sequences were found among them.

13 Jbeta primers and 60 Vbeta primers were used for the PCR. Sequenced by immunoSEQ multiplex PCR; TCRdb stores in-frame clones only, minus some. The sample yields a few hundred thousand clones, 82% seen once. The V call is TRBV5-4, the J call TRBJ2-1; D is undetermined. The source is a woman aged 40 to 50 in good health and CMV-seronegative. Sequenced sample: PBMCs. The CDR3 is CASSLTASYNEQFF. CDR3 in DNA: TGTGCCAGCAGCTTGACAGCCTCCTACAATGAGCAGTTCTTC.